This record concerns one TCR beta chain sequence. Antigen: not known. The data originate from a study of T cell repertoires in cytomegalovirus infection. Study-level information: Both recently identified HLA-C-restricted and well-studied HLA-B-restricted CMV epitopes were used in the study. Both a matching HLA type and CMV infection were indicated by public TCR beta signatures.

Via MiXCR, TCRdb re-called the reads, giving one row per CDR3 protein. The data contain 680,000 or so distinct CDR3 sequences, around a third of them singletons. Study-level findings and limits: Carriers of CMV and the relevant HLA type were discriminated by public TCR beta frequency. Within the response measured ex vivo, HLA-C-restricted CMV-specific TCR beta clonotypes were dominant.

Germline CDR1 SGHVS, CDR2 FNYEAQ. V was clipped by 3 bases and J by 4 bases, with 10 bases between them. The CDR3 spans 13 residues. The clonotype originates from a human donor in good health (CMV status not recorded). Some clones in this sample may be carry-over from other donors' samples. The sequencing used cultured PBMCs, collected from culture after CMV antigen stimulation. The V gene is TRBV7-6, the J gene TRBJ2-7; D not resolved. The DNA of the CDR3 is TGTGCCAGCAGCTTGTCCCCAGAATACGAGCAGTACTTC. The encoded protein is CASSLSPEYEQYF.